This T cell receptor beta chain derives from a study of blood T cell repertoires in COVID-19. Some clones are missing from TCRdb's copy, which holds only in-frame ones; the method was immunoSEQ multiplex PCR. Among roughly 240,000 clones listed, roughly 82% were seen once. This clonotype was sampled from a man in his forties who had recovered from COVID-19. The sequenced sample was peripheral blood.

The CDR3 sequence: CASSQGWGAQYF. The DNA of the CDR3 is TGTGCCAGCAGCCAAGGATGGGGAGCGCAGTATTTT. The rearrangement links TRBV14 to TRBJ2-3; TRBD2 is a possible D gene (5 bases). The V end was cut by 1 base, the J end by 10 bases, with 9 bases between. This CDR3 region has 12 residues. CDR1 is SGHDN and CDR2 is FVKESK in the germline V gene. The variable domain in full, completed from reference TRBV14 and TRBJ2-3, reads EAGVTQFPSHSVIEKGQTVTLRCDPISGHDNLYWYRRVMGKEIKFLLHFVKESKQDESGMPNNRFLAERTGGTYSTLKVQPAELEDSGVYFCASSQGWGAQYFGPGTRLTVL.